The clone carrying this T cell receptor beta chain was observed a handful of times. The V gene's germline CDR1 is MRHNA and CDR2 SNTAGT. This CDR3 comprises 15 residues. Germline trimming cut 4 bases from V and 4 bases from J; bases unmatched to any gene: 7. This sample was included in a study of cytomegalovirus exposure and HLA in healthy donors. Background on the study: Inside one of the first data releases sat some 93 million unique TCRs taken from HLA-typed donors.

Amplification used 60 Vbeta primers and 13 Jbeta primers. The data were produced by immunoSEQ multiplex PCR, yet TCRdb's version contains in-frame clones alone and is incomplete. The sample has under 200,000 clones, approximately 77% seen once; the top ten hold over 1.3%. This TCR derives from a man aged 18-30 years in good health and CMV-seronegative. This rearrangement joins TRBV6-4 to TRBJ2-3; TRBD2 aligns across 8 bases. Sequencing used PBMCs. In DNA, the CDR3 is TGTGCCAGCAGTGGTCTAGCGGGTGAGGCAGATACGCAGTATTTT. It is translated as CASSGLAGEADTQYF.